One TCR beta chain is described in this entry. Its antigen target is currently unknown. No base-level quality is on record; no much larger clone is a single base apart. The TCR beta CDR3 regions were amplified from the RNA transcripts. A first-round RT-PCR of the TCR CDR3 used the HTBI primer set with the Qiagen OneStep RT-PCR kit. Libraries were constructed in a second round of multiplex PCR, after which size selection and purification were carried out. The libraries were sequenced on an Illumina HiSeq2000 using paired-end 100 bp reads. Turning to the authors' computational methods: SOAPnuke was used to process the raw data, with reads discarded if the reads contained adapters or uncalled bases, had a mean Phred below 15, or lacked an exact constant-primer or identifier match. COPE v1.2.5 was used to merge the high-quality paired reads, and each unique nucleotide sequence was defined as a clonotype. MiTCR v1.1 was used to align clonotypes to the IMGT TRBV, TRBD and TRBJ reference segments. The analysis was restricted to V-J combinations with a frequency above 0.0001, which together covered 99% to 99.2% of the repertoires. The TCS score was defined as F50 (clonal expansion) divided by E x V (chaos), with BLOSUM62-based TCRdist calculated between CDR3 peptides within each V-J. Welch's t-statistics and random forest reduced several hundred V-J features to roughly 13, which were used in a naive Bayes classifier (R e1071). TCRdb ran its own pipeline on the public reads, namely fastp trimming at Q25 and MiXCR clone calling, and kept in-frame beta chains. Rows with a matching CDR3 protein are joined into one entry that keeps the most common DNA and genes. It is TCRdb's table, rather than the study itself, that gives the V and J calls and clone size. Present in this sample are about 620,000 distinct CDR3 sequences, roughly 17% of which were seen just once. Together, the top ten hold 3.8% of the sample.

These data belong to a study of T cells in Graves' hyperthyroidism and ophthalmopathy (dated by TCRdb to about 2019). About the full investigation: Peripheral blood samples were taken at the time of initial diagnosis, prior to any treatment. To identify TCR V-J signatures that set the groups apart, the researchers used a discovery cohort of roughly 100 patients, made up of approximately 43 with Graves' ophthalmopathy and some 60 with stable Graves' hyperthyroidism. An independent validation cohort of around 20 hyperthyroidism patients and 17 patients who later progressed to ophthalmopathy tested prospective prediction of ophthalmopathy. The 90 to 100 discovery patients were randomly divided into training and test sets at a 7:3 ratio. Thyroid tissue and blood T-cell repertoires from roughly 6 Graves' hyperthyroidism patients were also compared in the study. After sampling, hyperthyroidism patients received methimazole starting at 30 mg daily, and ophthalmopathy patients received high-dose intravenous methylprednisolone. According to the paper, TCR Vbeta CDR3 sequencing was carried out on around 140 peripheral blood samples, which came from 40 to 45 ophthalmopathy, 80 or so hyperthyroidism and around 17 progressor patients.

General study outcomes and caveats: In cross-validation, a model built on a 13 V-J signature told ophthalmopathy apart from stable hyperthyroidism with approximately 91% sensitivity and approximately 84% specificity, and in testing the same model reached 80%/75%. During validation, the model predicted progression to ophthalmopathy a median of approximately 7 months ahead of onset, with almost 71% sensitivity and more than 72% specificity. No statistical method was used to fix the sample size in advance, and group allocation was not hidden from the investigators. Most expanded thyroid clonotypes (frequency above 0.001) were also detected in blood, suggesting blood repertoires may reflect thyroid immune responses.

The germline V gene sets CDR1 to SGHRS and CDR2 to YFSETQ. There are 13 amino acids in the CDR3, from cysteine to phenylalanine inclusive. Just the 39-base CDR3 DNA is kept, in frame starting at base 1. Trimming costs V 4 bases and J 4 bases, and their ends lie 11 bases apart. A patient counted as having stable Graves' hyperthyroidism if no progression to ophthalmopathy occurred over 18 months of follow-up. Hyperthyroidism patients were newly diagnosed, had a disease duration of under 2 months, and were aged 18 to 65 years. The study excluded patients with uncontrolled infections, other autoimmune diseases, pregnancy or lactation. Clinical symptoms, serum thyroxine and TRAb, thyroid ultrasound, and orbital computed tomography formed the basis for the diagnoses. PBMCs were isolated from more than 8 ml of fresh peripheral blood by Ficoll-Paque density gradient centrifugation. Total RNA was extracted with Trizol reagent, and quality was checked on an Agilent 2100 Bioanalyzer.

The sequencing sample was made of blood. The V gene is TRBV5-1 and the J gene is TRBJ1-1; the D region possibly corresponds to TRBD1 (6 bases align). This TCR came from a woman in her thirties with Graves' hyperthyroidism. The nucleotides are TGCGCCAGCAGCCAAGGGGGTCGCACTGAAGCTTTCTTT. The encoded protein is CASSQGGRTEAFF.